The 21 T cell receptor beta chains below were found in one sample sequenced in a study of T-cell memory formation after mild COVID-19. TCRdb ran MiXCR on the 5' RACE reads and lists one entry per CDR3 protein. The sample contains 540,000 or so distinct CDR3 sequences, roughly 20% of which appear only once. What was sequenced was PBMCs or a T cell subset sorted from them (not recorded which). These receptors all stem from an adult woman who had mild COVID-19 (a few samples of this study predate the infection). Cell type and time point are not known.

The chain employs TRBV7-9 and TRBJ2-1; no clear D gene. V shed 5 bases and J shed 8 bases, with 10 bases lying between them. The CDR3 totals 12 residues. CDR1 SEHNR and CDR2 FQNEAQ come from the germline V gene (reference sequence). This CDR3 is CASSPLFDEQFF. CDR3 nucleotide sequence: TGTGCCAGCAGCCCTCTCTTCGATGAGCAGTTCTTC. The full variable domain, in which reference TRBV7-9 and TRBJ2-1 provide the parts outside the CDR3, is DTGVSQNPRHKITKRGQNVTFRCDPISEHNRLYWYRQTLGQGPEFLTYFQNEAQLEKSRLLSDRFSAERPKGSFSTLEIQRTEQGDSAMYLCASSPLFDEQFFGPGTRLTVL.

CDR3 sequence: CASSLPQGRGYTF. In DNA form, the CDR3 reads TGTGCCAGCAGTTTACCTCAGGGGCGGGGCTACACCTTC. The chain combines TRBV12-3 or TRBV12-4 with TRBJ1-2; TRBD1 might be the D (6 bases). The germline V and J ends were trimmed by 2 bases and 8 bases, with 12 bases remaining between them. The CDR3 runs to 13 residues.

The rearrangement links TRBV29-1 to TRBJ2-2, with D uncertain. CDR1 and CDR2 from the germline V gene are SQVTM and ANQGSEA. This CDR3 is built from 11 residues. Deletions cut 5 bases from V and 7 bases from J, with 8 bases between. CDR3 loop: CSVLISGELFF. CDR3 DNA: TGCAGCGTTTTGATTAGCGGGGAGCTGTTTTTT.

This chain connects TRBV29-1 to TRBJ2-2; tentatively, D is TRBD2 (7 bases). Germline assignment: CDR1 SQVTM and CDR2 ANQGSEA. The V end lost 7 bases, the J end lost 4 bases, and 16 bases lay between the germline ends. The CDR3 consists of 14 residues. The CDR3, as DNA: TGCAGCGCCGGGGGGACAACTTCCACCGGGGAGCTGTTTTTT. Its translation is CSAGGTTSTGELFF.

This clonotype was seen more than once but under ten times. J is TRBJ2-5 and V is TRBV12-3 or TRBV12-4, with D tentatively TRBD2 (5 bases). V was trimmed by 7 bases and J by 0 bases, leaving 27 bases between them. The CDR3 consists of 19 residues. The CDR3 bases are TGTGCCAGCACCGCATTCGGTCGGGGAATGAACCTGTACCAAGAGACCCAGTACTTC. It codes for CASTAFGRGMNLYQETQYF.

This clonotype was counted between two and nine times. The V and J genes are TRBV4-1 and TRBJ2-1; D is possibly TRBD2 (5 bases). Germline CDR1 reads MGHRA; CDR2 reads YSYEKL. The CDR3 is 16 residues long. Trimming removed 4 bases from V and 6 bases from J, with 19 bases in between. The CDR3 region is CASSPRTLWGVNEQFF. CDR3 nucleotides: TGCGCCAGCAGCCCCAGGACTCTATGGGGAGTCAATGAGCAGTTCTTC.

This clonotype was observed at least ten times. V usage is TRBV20-1 and J usage is TRBJ2-1, with unresolved D. The CDR3 runs to 16 residues. The V and J ends lost 0 bases and 0 bases respectively, with 12 bases between them. Germline assignment: CDR1 DFQATT and CDR2 SNEGSKA (reference sequence). CDR3 nucleotide sequence: TGCAGTGCTAGAGATCCCGACCATTTCTCCTACAATGAGCAGTTCTTC. Amino acids: CSARDPDHFSYNEQFF.

This clonotype was seen a few times. V gene TRBV3-1 combines with J gene TRBJ2-7, with D possibly TRBD2 on 6 matching bases. Germline V gene lookup returns CDR1 LGHDT and CDR2 YNNKEL (reference sequence). Trimming stripped 0 bases from V and 1 base from J, with 13 bases between. This CDR3 has 16 amino acids. CDR3 coding DNA: TGTGCCAGCAGCCAAGAGGGAGGCGGCCTTTCCTACGAGCAGTACTTC. This encodes CASSQEGGGLSYEQYF.

This clonotype was picked up many times. The V call is TRBV30, the J call TRBJ1-2; possibly TRBD1 for D (6 bases). There are 14 residues in the CDR3. V shed 0 bases and J shed 8 bases, with 16 bases lying between them. CDR1 and CDR2 (germline): GTSNPN, SVGIG (reference sequence). The CDR3 loop reads CAWSVLVGATGYTF. CDR3 coding DNA: TGTGCCTGGAGTGTACTAGTGGGGGCGACGGGCTACACCTTC.

This clonotype was counted only a few times. V is TRBV5-1 and J is TRBJ2-3; 7 bases match TRBD2. Per the germline V gene, CDR1 is SGHRS and CDR2 is YFSETQ. V shed 0 bases and J 1 base; nucleotides not matched to a gene: 5. There are 16 residues in the CDR3. CDR3 in amino acids: CASSLGLAERTDTQYF. In DNA form, the CDR3 reads TGCGCCAGCAGCTTGGGTCTAGCGGAACGCACAGATACGCAGTATTTT.

This clonotype came up a few times. J is TRBJ2-1 and V is TRBV7-3; TRBD2 aligns across 13 bases. V shed 2 bases and J 4 bases; nucleotides not matched to a gene: 2. Germline V gives CDR1 SGHTA, CDR2 FQGTGA. The CDR3 length is 16 residues. The CDR3 is CASSLATSGGYNEQFF. CDR3 in DNA: TGTGCCAGCAGCTTAGCGACTAGCGGGGGGTACAATGAGCAGTTCTTC.

This clonotype has only a few counts. V is TRBV12-3 or TRBV12-4 and J is TRBJ2-1; 9 nucleotides align to TRBD1. V shed 5 bases, J shed 8 bases, and the junction held 4 bases outside the gene matches. The CDR3 totals 13 residues. The CDR3 DNA is TGTGCCAGCAGTACGGGACAGGGCTATGAGCAGTTCTTC. Its translation: CASSTGQGYEQFF.

The V call is TRBV6-5, the J call TRBJ2-7, with D tentatively TRBD1 or TRBD2 (5 bases each). Germline loops: CDR1 MNHEY, CDR2 SVGAGI. The CDR3 contains 16 residues. V was shortened by 3 bases and J by 2 bases, with 17 bases between the two germline ends. Here the CDR3 DNA reads TGTGCCAGCAGTTATCCCCACACCGAGGGGACCTACGAGCAGTACTTC. It translates to CASSYPHTEGTYEQYF.

The chain has TRBV27 and TRBJ2-7; a weak D match, TRBD1 (5 bases). The germline V and J ends were trimmed by 6 bases and 6 bases, with 15 bases remaining between them. CDR3 length equals 13 residues. CDR1 and CDR2 from the germline V gene are MNHEY and SMNVEV (reference sequence). Here the CDR3 reads CASRPQGSGEQYF. CDR3 sequence (DNA): TGTGCCAGCAGACCTCAGGGATCCGGCGAGCAGTACTTC.

There are a few counts of this clonotype. V and J are TRBV28 and TRBJ2-2, with 7 bases fitting TRBD1. The CDR3 sequence is 16 residues long. Germline V gene sequence: CDR1 MDHEN, CDR2 SYDVKM. The V segment lost 5 bases and the J segment 3 bases; nucleotides outside the gene matches: 9. CDR3 region: CASSTQTGRDTGELFF. CDR3 sequence (DNA): TGTGCCAGCAGTACCCAGACAGGGCGGGACACCGGGGAGCTGTTTTTT.

This clonotype was counted a few times. The chain carries TRBV3-1 and TRBJ1-2; 11 bases align to TRBD1. Trimming at V came to 4 bases and at J to 7 bases, leaving 5 bases not matched to a gene. This CDR3 comprises 14 residues. The V gene's germline CDR1 is LGHDT and CDR2 YNNKEL (reference sequence). The CDR3, as DNA: TGTGCCAGCAGCCCCGGGACAGGGGGATCTGGCTACACCTTC. It translates to CASSPGTGGSGYTF.

The sample holds a few counts of this clonotype. V usage is TRBV5-6 and J usage is TRBJ2-5; 7 bases are a match to TRBD1. This CDR3 region has 14 residues. The V segment lost 3 bases and the J segment 5 bases; nucleotides outside the gene matches: 7. Germline loops: CDR1 SGHDT, CDR2 YYEEEE. The CDR3 reads CASSSTGRGETQYF. CDR3 nucleotides: TGTGCCAGCAGCTCGACAGGGCGTGGGGAGACCCAGTACTTC.

The CDR3 nucleotides read TGCGCCAGCAGCGACCCGGGACAGGGTATGGCTAGGACCTTC. It codes for CASSDPGQGMARTF. The chain employs TRBV5-1 and TRBJ1-2, with 9 bases identical to TRBD1. Germline V gene sequence: CDR1 SGHRS, CDR2 YFSETQ. CDR3 size: 14 residues. V trimming: 4 bases; J trimming: 14 bases; junction bases outside the gene matches: 15.

There are many counts of this clonotype. The chain uses TRBV7-3 and TRBJ2-3; 9 bases match TRBD2. J was trimmed by 4 bases and V by 7 bases; bases with no gene match: 9. Germline V CDR1 and CDR2: SGHTA, FQGTGA. The length of the CDR3 is 15 residues. CDR3 DNA sequence: TGTGCCAGCACCTACAGTAGCGGGAGCGCAGATACGCAGTATTTT. Translated: CASTYSSGSADTQYF.

The chain recombines TRBV20-1 with TRBJ2-7; 10 positions match TRBD2. The CDR3 loop spans 16 amino acids. CDR1 is DFQATT and CDR2 is SNEGSKA in the germline V gene (reference sequence). The junction had 5 bases not matched to a gene; V was cut back by 0 bases and J by 0 bases. The CDR3 loop is CSARDSLAGVSYEQYF. DNA of the CDR3: TGCAGTGCTAGAGATTCGCTAGCGGGGGTCTCCTACGAGCAGTACTTC.

This chain joins TRBV6-2 or TRBV6-3 and TRBJ2-1, with D unresolved. In germline, CDR1 is MNHEY, CDR2 SVGEGT. The CDR3 is 13 amino acids. With 2 bases removed from V and 6 bases from J, the gap between germline ends came to 8 bases. CDR3 sequence reads: CASSYGLGNEQFF. The DNA of the CDR3 is TGTGCCAGCAGTTACGGGCTCGGCAATGAGCAGTTCTTC.